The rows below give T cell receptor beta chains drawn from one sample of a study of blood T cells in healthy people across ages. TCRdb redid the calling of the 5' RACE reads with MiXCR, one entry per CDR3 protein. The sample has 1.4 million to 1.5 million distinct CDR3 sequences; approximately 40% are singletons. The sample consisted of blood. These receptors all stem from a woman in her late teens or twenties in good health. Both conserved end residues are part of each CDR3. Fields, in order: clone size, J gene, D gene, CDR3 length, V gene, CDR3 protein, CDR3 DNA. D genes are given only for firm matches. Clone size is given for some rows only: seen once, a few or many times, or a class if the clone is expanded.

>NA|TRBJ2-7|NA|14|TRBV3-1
CASSQVVGSYEQYF
TGTGCCAGCAGCCAAGTTGTCGGGTCCTACGAGCAGTACTTC
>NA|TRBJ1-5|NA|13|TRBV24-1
CATSRGYNQPQHF
TGTGCCACCAGTCGGGGGTACAATCAGCCCCAGCATTTT
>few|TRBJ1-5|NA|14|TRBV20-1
CSASRITGWGLQHF
TGCAGTGCTAGTAGAATCACAGGGTGGGGGCTCCAGCATTTT
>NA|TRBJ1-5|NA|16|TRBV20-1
CSARDRGEASNQPQHF
TGCAGTGCTAGAGATAGAGGGGAGGCGAGCAATCAGCCCCAGCATTTT
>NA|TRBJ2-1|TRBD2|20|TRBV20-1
CSARVRGTSGGRSSYNEQFF
TGCAGTGCTAGAGTCCGGGGGACTAGCGGGGGGCGAAGCTCCTACAATGAGCAGTTCTTC
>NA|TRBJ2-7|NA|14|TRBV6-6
CASSFGGSAYEQYF
TGTGCCAGCTCCTTTGGGGGGAGCGCCTACGAGCAGTACTTC
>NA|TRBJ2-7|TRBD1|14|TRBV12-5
CASAITDRVHEQYF
TGTGCTAGTGCAATAACAGACAGGGTCCATGAGCAGTACTTC
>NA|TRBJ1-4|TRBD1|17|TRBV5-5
CASSPTGTALRVEKLFF
TGTGCCAGCAGCCCGACCGGGACAGCGCTTCGGGTTGAAAAACTGTTTTTT
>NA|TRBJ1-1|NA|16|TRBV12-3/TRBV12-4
CASSSSRPNPRSRAFF
TGTGCCAGCAGTTCTTCCCGCCCCAACCCTCGGTCTAGAGCTTTCTTT
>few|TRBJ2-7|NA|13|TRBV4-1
CASSQGYNYEQYF
TGCGCCAGCAGCCAGGGGTATAATTACGAGCAGTACTTC
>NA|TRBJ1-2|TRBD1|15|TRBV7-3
CASSPGQGYRYGYTF
TGTGCCAGCAGCCCGGGACAGGGATATCGGTATGGCTACACCTTC
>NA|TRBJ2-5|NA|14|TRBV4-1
CASSQGTAPETQYF
TGCGCCAGCAGCCAAGGGACAGCCCCAGAGACCCAGTACTTC
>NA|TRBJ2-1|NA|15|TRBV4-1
CASSQGAALGNEQFF
TGCGCCAGCAGCCAGGGGGCGGCCTTGGGGAATGAGCAGTTCTTC
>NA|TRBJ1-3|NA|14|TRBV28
CASRGGSFGNTIYF
TGTGCCAGCCGGGGGGGGTCGTTTGGAAACACCATATATTTT